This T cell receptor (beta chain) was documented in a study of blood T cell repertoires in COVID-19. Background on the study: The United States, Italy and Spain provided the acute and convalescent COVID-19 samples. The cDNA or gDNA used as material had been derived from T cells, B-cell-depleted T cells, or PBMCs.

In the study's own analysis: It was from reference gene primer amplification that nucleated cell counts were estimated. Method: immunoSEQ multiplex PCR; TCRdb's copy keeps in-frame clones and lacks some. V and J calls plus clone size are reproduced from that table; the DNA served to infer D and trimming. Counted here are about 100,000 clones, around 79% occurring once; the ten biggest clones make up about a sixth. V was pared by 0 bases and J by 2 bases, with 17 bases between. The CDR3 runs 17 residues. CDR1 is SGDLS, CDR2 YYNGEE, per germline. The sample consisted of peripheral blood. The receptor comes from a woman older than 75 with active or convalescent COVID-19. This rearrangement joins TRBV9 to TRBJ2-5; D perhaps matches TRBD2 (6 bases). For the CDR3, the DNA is TGTGCCAGCAGCGTAGATCCCAGCGGGTTTGGGCAAGAGACCCAGTACTTC. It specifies CASSVDPSGFGQETQYF.